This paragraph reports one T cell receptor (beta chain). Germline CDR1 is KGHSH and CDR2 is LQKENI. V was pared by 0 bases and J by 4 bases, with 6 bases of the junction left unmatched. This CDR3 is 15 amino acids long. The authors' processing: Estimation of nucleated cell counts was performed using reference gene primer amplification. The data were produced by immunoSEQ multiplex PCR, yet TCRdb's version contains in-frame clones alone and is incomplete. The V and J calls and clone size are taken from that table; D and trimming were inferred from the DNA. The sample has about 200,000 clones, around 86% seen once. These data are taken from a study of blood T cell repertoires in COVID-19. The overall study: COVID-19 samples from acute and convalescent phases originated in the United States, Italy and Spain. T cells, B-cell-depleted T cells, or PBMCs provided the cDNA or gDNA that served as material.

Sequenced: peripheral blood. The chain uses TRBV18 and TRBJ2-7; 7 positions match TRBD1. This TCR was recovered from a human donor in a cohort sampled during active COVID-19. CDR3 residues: CASSPPNAGGYEQYF. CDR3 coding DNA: TGTGCCAGCTCACCACCGAACGCAGGGGGTTACGAGCAGTACTTC.